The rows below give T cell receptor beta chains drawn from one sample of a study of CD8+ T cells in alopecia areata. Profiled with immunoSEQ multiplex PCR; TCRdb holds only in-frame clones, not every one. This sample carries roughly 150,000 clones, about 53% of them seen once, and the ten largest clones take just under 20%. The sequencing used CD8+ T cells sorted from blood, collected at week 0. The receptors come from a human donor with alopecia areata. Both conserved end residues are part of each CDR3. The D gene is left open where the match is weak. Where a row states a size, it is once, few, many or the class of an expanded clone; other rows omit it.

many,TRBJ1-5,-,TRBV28,TGTGCCAGCCACAGGCAGGGAAGGGGTCAGCCCCAGCATTTT,CASHRQGRGQPQHF
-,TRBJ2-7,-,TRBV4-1,TGCGCCAGCGGGTCAGGCCCTTCCTACGAGCAGTACTTC,CASGSGPSYEQYF
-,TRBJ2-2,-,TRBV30,TGTGCCTGGACCTGGGGAACCGGGGAGCTGTTTTTT,CAWTWGTGELFF
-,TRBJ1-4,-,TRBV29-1,TGCAGCGGGAAAGATGGGGATTTGGGTGAAAAACTGTTTTTT,CSGKDGDLGEKLFF
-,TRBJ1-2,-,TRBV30,TGTGCCTGGTACGGGACCGGGGGATACTATGGCTACACCTTC,CAWYGTGGYYGYTF
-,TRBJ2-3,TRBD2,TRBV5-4,TGTGCCGCTGGTGAGGCGGGGGGCACAGATACGCAGTATTTT,CAAGEAGGTDTQYF
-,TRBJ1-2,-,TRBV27,TGTGCCAGCAGTTTCGACAGACGATATGGCTACACCTTC,CASSFDRRYGYTF
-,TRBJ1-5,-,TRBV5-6,TGTGCCAGCAGCCTCGGTCTTAATCAGCCCCAGCATTTT,CASSLGLNQPQHF
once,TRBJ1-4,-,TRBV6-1,TGTGCCAGCAGTGAAGTTAGGGCACCCGAAAAACTGTTTTTT,CASSEVRAPEKLFF
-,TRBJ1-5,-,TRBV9,TGTGCCAGCAGCGTAGGGGCCACCAATCAGCCCCAGCATTTT,CASSVGATNQPQHF
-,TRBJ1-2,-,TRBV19,TGTGCCAGTAGTGATACAGGGATTTTGGGCTACACCTTC,CASSDTGILGYTF
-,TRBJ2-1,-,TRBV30,TGTGCCTGGAGTTTCGGTTTCTACAATGAGCAGTTCTTC,CAWSFGFYNEQFF
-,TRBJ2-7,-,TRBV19,TGTGCCAGTGGGGACAACTACGAGCAGTACTTC,CASGDNYEQYF
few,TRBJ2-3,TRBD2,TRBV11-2,TGTGCCAGCAGCTTAGCGGGGGGGTCAGATACGCAGTATTTT,CASSLAGGSDTQYF
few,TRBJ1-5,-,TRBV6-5,TGTGCCAGCAGTCTCCGCCCCGGGGATCAGCCCCAGCATTTT,CASSLRPGDQPQHF
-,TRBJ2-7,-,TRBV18,TGTGCCAGCTCACCGGGGTCAGTCGAGCAGTACTTC,CASSPGSVEQYF
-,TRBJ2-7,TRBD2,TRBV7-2,TGTGCCAGCAGCCCCCTGGTAGCGGGGGGCCCCTACGAGCAGTACTTC,CASSPLVAGGPYEQYF
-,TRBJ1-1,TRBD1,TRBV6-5,TGTGCCAGCATGGTACAGGGGCGTGGGAACACTGAAGCTTTCTTT,CASMVQGRGNTEAFF
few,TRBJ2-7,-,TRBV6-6,TGTGCCAGCAGTTACTCGGGGGAAAGCTCCTACGAGCAGTACTTC,CASSYSGESSYEQYF
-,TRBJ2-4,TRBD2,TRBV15,TGTGCCACCAGGCCGTCTAGCGGCATTCAGTACTTC,CATRPSSGIQYF
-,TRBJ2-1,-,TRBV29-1,TGCAGCGTTGTTAGACCAGGGAATGAGCAGTTCTTC,CSVVRPGNEQFF
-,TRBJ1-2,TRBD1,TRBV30,TGTGCCTGGAGTGACCCTGGGGGTGACAGGGGGCTCTATGGCTACACCTTC,CAWSDPGGDRGLYGYTF
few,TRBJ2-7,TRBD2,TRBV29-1,TGCAGCGTTGCCGGGGGGTTGGAATACGAGCAGTACTTC,CSVAGGLEYEQYF
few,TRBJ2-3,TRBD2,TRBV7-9,TGTGCCAGCAGCTTACCTAGGACTAGCGGGGACAACACAGATACGCAGTATTTT,CASSLPRTSGDNTDTQYF
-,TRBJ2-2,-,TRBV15,TGTGCCACCAGCCTAGTGGGGGAGAACACCGGGGAGCTGTTTTTT,CATSLVGENTGELFF
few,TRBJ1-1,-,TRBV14,TGTGCCAGCAGCCAATACAGGAACACTGAAGCTTTCTTT,CASSQYRNTEAFF